One TCR beta chain is described in this entry. Its antigen is still unknown. TCRdb's copy holds only in-frame clones and misses some; the assay was immunoSEQ multiplex PCR. The sample has 99,000 or so clones, approximately 90% seen once. The data are from a study of cytomegalovirus exposure and HLA in healthy donors. General observations from the study: Among TCR beta chains, those listed as cytomegalovirus-associated numbered around 180. In vitro checks showed that a few CMV-associated chains really do target CMV antigens.

Separation from the approximately 660-subject first cohort characterized the roughly 120-subject validation cohort, to which the donors belonged. This receptor was taken from a woman aged 18-35 years in good health and CMV-seropositive. The specimen was PBMCs.

The CDR3 sequence is CAIGERGTDTQYF. The DNA for the CDR3 is TGTGCCATAGGGGAACGAGGCACAGATACGCAGTATTTT. The chain uses TRBV10-3 and TRBJ2-3, with D perhaps TRBD1 (5 bases). V lost 9 bases and J 1 base, leaving 11 bases between the germline ends. The CDR3 has 13 residues. Germline lookup yields CDR1 ENHRY and CDR2 SYGVKD.